This TCR beta chain originates from a study of T and B cells in COVID-19 patients. Study in general: Blood was sampled from COVID-19 patients who were either actively infected or recovered. The recovered cohort's median age was about 35 years, versus about 67 years in active infection. Overall study results and limits: Patients with COVID-19 reportedly showed strongly skewed T cell receptor beta variable and joining gene usage.

This clonotype was counted ten times or more. What it binds is unknown. Trimming removed 6 bases from V and 4 bases from J; junction bases left unmatched: 4. CDR3 size: 14 residues. BIOMED2 TRB-A/B primer pools were used in multiplex TRB PCR. From the multiplex PCR reads, TCRdb called clonotypes with MiXCR, one entry per CDR3 protein. The table lists a few thousand distinct CDR3 sequences, roughly 25% of them singletons. TRB was amplified from about 240-490 ng of blood genomic DNA. Sequenced: blood. V and J are TRBV12-3 or TRBV12-4 and TRBJ2-4; TRBD1 aligns across 9 bases. The origin of this receptor is a human donor with active COVID-19. The DNA for the CDR3 is TGTGCCAGCAGCGCGGGGACAGGGAAAAACATTCAGTACTTC. Its protein is CASSAGTGKNIQYF.